This TCR beta chain was captured by sequencing in a study of CD8 T cells in ankylosing spondylitis. Trimming took 0 bases from V and 14 from J, leaving 9 bases between them. The CDR3 is 12 amino acids. CDR1 is SGDLS and CDR2 is YYNGEE in the germline V gene. This clonotype was detected ten times or more. TCRdb fed the 5' RACE reads into MiXCR, producing one record per CDR3 protein. There are about 42,000 distinct CDR3 sequences in the sample; just under 4% occur only once, and over 3% lies in the top ten. The sequencing sample was made of blood, either unsorted or a sorted T cell fraction (not recorded which). This chain links TRBV9 with TRBJ1-6; no reliable D call. This sequence originates from a female donor with ankylosing spondylitis or in good health (not recorded which). Written as DNA, the CDR3 is TGTGCCAGCAGCGTAGCAGGAGACTCCCTCCACTTT. Its translation is CASSVAGDSLHF.